One and the same sample provided the 32 T cell receptor beta chains below, sequenced in a study of blood T cell repertoires in COVID-19. Produced via immunoSEQ multiplex PCR; TCRdb's table is partial and in-frame only. Here the sample spans tens of thousands of clones, roughly 90% being singletons. Material: peripheral blood. These receptors all stem from a man aged 60 to 69 with acute or convalescent COVID-19.

This clone was detected only a few times. The chain couples TRBV3-1 (or the pseudogene TRBV3-2) to TRBJ1-2; D uncertain. Germline CDR1 and CDR2: LGHDT and YNNKEL (reference sequence). The CDR3 totals 14 residues. With 0 bases removed from V and 6 bases from J, the gap between germline ends came to 11 bases. CDR3 amino acids: CASSQDDGIDGYTF. CDR3 nucleotide sequence: TGTGCCAGCAGCCAAGATGACGGGATAGATGGCTACACCTTC.

The V call is TRBV7-9, the J call TRBJ2-7, with 8 positions matching TRBD1. With V trimmed by 6 bases and J by 1 base, 5 bases remained unmatched. The CDR3 totals 14 residues. The germline V gene encodes CDR1 SEHNR and CDR2 FQNEAQ (reference sequence). Here the CDR3 DNA reads TGTGCCAGCAGTCAGGGGGCCCCTTCCTACGAGCAGTACTTC. Its protein product is CASSQGAPSYEQYF.

This clone turned up a few times. The V and J genes are TRBV2 and TRBJ1-1, with D unclear. V lost 4 bases and J lost 5, with 11 bases in between. Germline V gene lookup returns CDR1 SNHLY and CDR2 FYNNEI. This CDR3 spans 13 amino acids. In nucleotides, the CDR3 is TGTGCCAGCAGTGTGAAGGGAGAGACTGAAGCTTTCTTT. Amino acid sequence: CASSVKGETEAFF.

This clone was recorded a few times. The chain joins TRBV5-1 to TRBJ1-1; TRBD1 matches at 11 bases. This CDR3 is 13 amino acids long. Germline values: CDR1 SGHRS, CDR2 YFSETQ. V lost 4 bases, J lost 10 bases, and 6 bases stayed unmatched. The CDR3 loop reads CASSIGQGAGAFF. The CDR3 region has the DNA TGCGCCAGCAGCATAGGACAGGGGGCAGGAGCTTTCTTT.

The chain links TRBV30 to TRBJ2-7; TRBD2 is a possible D gene (6 bases). The CDR3 sequence is 13 residues long. Per germline, CDR1 GTSNPN and CDR2 SVGIG (reference sequence). V was cut by 4 bases and J by 3 bases, with 13 bases left in between. For the CDR3, the DNA is TGTGCCTGGACGGAGGGACCTCTCTACGAGCAGTACTTC. Residues: CAWTEGPLYEQYF.

V gene TRBV10-3 combines with J gene TRBJ2-3, with 7 bases fitting TRBD2. CDR1 and CDR2 from the germline V gene are ENHRY and SYGVKD. This CDR3 has 16 amino acids. V lost 4 bases, J lost 0 bases, and 7 bases stayed unmatched. For the CDR3, the DNA is TGTGCCATCAGTGGGGGGGGGAGGACCAGCACAGATACGCAGTATTTT. As protein: CAISGGGRTSTDTQYF.

This chain links TRBV6-5 with TRBJ1-1; 8 bases line up with TRBD1. The CDR3 length is 13 residues. CDR1 MNHEY and CDR2 SVGAGI come from the germline V gene. Trimming took 6 bases from V and 11 from J; bases not matched to a gene: 11. The CDR3 nucleotides read TGTGCCAGCAGAACGGGACAGGCCGTTTGGGCTTTCTTT. It is translated as CASRTGQAVWAFF.

This clone has only one observation. The V call is TRBV6-5, the J call TRBJ2-1; D gene unclear. The CDR3 runs 11 residues. Looked up from germline, CDR1 is MNHEY and CDR2 is SVGAGI. The V end was cut by 9 bases, the J end by 8 bases, with 11 bases between. The CDR3 region is CASRLSYEQFF. The CDR3 DNA follows: TGTGCCAGTAGACTGTCGTATGAGCAGTTCTTC.

In this sample, this clone turned up once. V and J are TRBV27 and TRBJ2-7; possibly TRBD1 for D (6 bases). Germline V gives CDR1 MNHEY, CDR2 SMNVEV (reference sequence). The CDR3 runs to 13 residues. Trimming removed 5 bases from V and 4 bases from J, with 12 bases in between. CDR3 nucleotide sequence: TGTGCCAGCAGTCCAACGACAGGATACGAGCAGTACTTC. Translation: CASSPTTGYEQYF.

This chain links TRBV19 with TRBJ1-2, with D uncertain. Germline lookup yields CDR1 LNHDA and CDR2 SQIVND (reference sequence). The V end lost 6 bases, the J end lost 3 bases, and 8 bases lay between the germline ends. The CDR3 totals 12 residues. For the CDR3, the DNA is TGTGCCAGTAGGTCGGGTGACTATGGCTACACCTTC. Protein product: CASRSGDYGYTF.

The chain carries TRBV9 and TRBJ2-1; D gene ambiguous. Germline loops: CDR1 SGDLS, CDR2 YYNGEE. V lost 4 bases and J 7 bases, leaving 12 bases between the germline ends. The CDR3 runs 13 residues. The CDR3 region is CASSPPSVNEQFF. CDR3 sequence (DNA): TGTGCCAGCAGCCCCCCGAGCGTAAATGAGCAGTTCTTC.

CDR3: CASSPHHRDSGAFF. DNA for the CDR3: TGTGCCAGCAGCCCCCACCACCGGGACTCCGGGGCTTTCTTT. V is TRBV11-2 and J is TRBJ1-1, with D perhaps matching TRBD1 (5 bases). The germline V gene encodes CDR1 SGHAT and CDR2 FQNNGV. This CDR3 contains 14 residues. V lost 5 bases, J lost 11 bases, and 21 bases lay in between.

The V and J genes are TRBV7-2 and TRBJ1-1, with a weak D call TRBD1 (6 bases). The germline V gene encodes CDR1 SGHTA and CDR2 FQGNSA. V shed 6 bases and J shed 7 bases, with 12 bases lying between them. The CDR3 is made up of 12 amino acids. The CDR3 DNA is TGTGCCAGCAGTCCTCAGGGGCGTGAAGCTTTCTTT. This codes for CASSPQGREAFF.

The chain employs TRBV3-1 (or the pseudogene TRBV3-2) and TRBJ2-7, with 8 bases aligning to TRBD2. The CDR3 extends over 14 amino acids. CDR1 is LGHDT and CDR2 is YNNKEL in the germline V gene (reference sequence). After removal of 4 bases from V and 5 bases from J, the junction contained 7 bases not matched to a gene. CDR3: CASSLVGGGHEQYF. The CDR3 DNA reads as TGTGCCAGCAGCCTAGTCGGGGGGGGCCACGAGCAGTACTTC.

The chain joins TRBV5-1 to TRBJ2-7, with 12 nucleotides matching TRBD2. The CDR3 is 16 residues long. The ends lost 4 bases at V and 5 bases at J; junction bases unmatched: 10. From germline, CDR1 is SGHRS and CDR2 YFSETQ. The CDR3 DNA follows: TGCGCCAGCAGCCTTGGCTCTAGCGGGGGGGCCCACGAGCAGTACTTC. Amino acid sequence: CASSLGSSGGAHEQYF.

The V gene is TRBV10-2, the J gene TRBJ1-5; 9 nucleotides match TRBD1. V shed 7 bases and J 5 bases; nucleotides not matched to a gene: 9. Germline CDR1 reads WSHSY; CDR2 reads SAAADI. The CDR3 extends over 15 amino acids. CDR3 sequence: CASKQGASGYQPQHF. The CDR3 coding sequence is TGCGCCAGCAAACAGGGGGCGAGCGGGTATCAGCCCCAGCATTTT.

This clone was counted a single time. The V gene is TRBV5-1, the J gene TRBJ1-2; TRBD1 matches 7 bases. CDR1 is SGHRS, CDR2 YFSETQ, per germline. J gave up 5 bases and V 1 base, and 11 bases lay outside the gene matches. This CDR3 comprises 16 residues. Written as DNA, the CDR3 is TGCGCCAGCAGCTTGCAGGGACAGCCGAAATGGTATGGCTACACCTTC. This encodes CASSLQGQPKWYGYTF.

The V call is TRBV7-9, the J call TRBJ1-4; D may be TRBD1 (5 bases). V lost 6 bases, J lost 0 bases, and 14 bases lay in between. CDR1 is SEHNR and CDR2 is FQNEAQ in the germline V gene (reference sequence). The CDR3 totals 16 residues. The CDR3 DNA reads TGTGCCAGCAGGAAAGGGGCGCTCCCAACTAATGAAAAACTGTTTTTT. Translated: CASRKGALPTNEKLFF.

The V call is TRBV5-1, the J call TRBJ1-1; D is ambiguous. The CDR3 consists of 13 residues. From germline, CDR1 is SGHRS and CDR2 YFSETQ. The V gene lost 0 bases and the J gene lost 0 bases, with 3 bases spanning the gap. The CDR3 nucleotides are TGCGCCAGCAGCTTGGCTCTGAACACTGAAGCTTTCTTT. It is translated as CASSLALNTEAFF.

This clone was seen a single time. This chain connects TRBV6-6 to TRBJ1-4, with D tentatively TRBD1 (5 bases). Germline-derived CDR1 and CDR2 are MNHNY and SVGAGI (reference sequence). The ends were cut back, 7 bases at V and 5 bases at J, with 14 bases in the middle. The CDR3 spans 14 residues. The CDR3 DNA reads as TGTGCCAGCATCTGGGGGGTGGGAAATGAAAAACTGTTTTTT. Encoded protein: CASIWGVGNEKLFF.

This clone was counted once. CDR3 sequence: CASSYETGRETQYF. Here the CDR3 DNA reads TGTGCCAGCAGTTACGAGACAGGGAGGGAGACCCAGTACTTC. V usage is TRBV27 and J usage is TRBJ2-5; D perhaps matches TRBD1 (7 bases). The CDR3 has 14 amino acids. Trimming left V 4 bases short and J 5 bases short, with 14 bases between. Germline V gives CDR1 MNHEY, CDR2 SMNVEV (reference sequence).

This sequence joins TRBV6-4 and TRBJ2-2; unclear D gene. V lost 4 bases and J lost 8, with 11 bases in between. This CDR3 contains 13 residues. Germline CDR1 and CDR2: MRHNA and SNTAGT. The CDR3 DNA sequence: TGTGCCAGCAGTGCCCTAGTTCAGGGGGAGCTGTTTTTT. This encodes CASSALVQGELFF.

The J gene is TRBJ1-5, the V gene TRBV7-8; TRBD1 matches 8 bases. The germline gives CDR1 SGHVS, CDR2 FQNEAQ. The V gene end was trimmed by 5 bases and the J gene end by 9 bases; junction bases not matched to a gene: 12. This CDR3 comprises 15 residues. CDR3 coding DNA: TGTGCCAGCAGCCCTTTACAGGGGGAGAGGGGGCCCCAGCATTTT. This gives the protein CASSPLQGERGPQHF.

The genes are TRBV27 and TRBJ2-6; tentatively, D is TRBD2 (6 bases). From germline, CDR1 is MNHEY and CDR2 SMNVEV (reference sequence). This CDR3 is built from 17 residues. V was shortened by 4 bases and J by 0 bases, with 13 bases between the two germline ends. CDR3: CASSSAGPLSGANVLTF. The CDR3 DNA reads as TGTGCCAGCAGTTCCGCGGGACCCCTCTCTGGGGCCAACGTCCTGACTTTC.

The chain uses TRBV18 and TRBJ2-7, with a weak D call TRBD1 (5 bases). Germline CDR1 is KGHSH and CDR2 is LQKENI. The CDR3 is 14 amino acids. Trimming took 2 bases from V and 3 from J, leaving 11 bases between them. The CDR3 coding sequence is TGTGCCAGCTCACCAGTCGCAGGGATCTACGAGCAGTACTTC. Its protein product is CASSPVAGIYEQYF.

The V call is TRBV6-4, the J call TRBJ2-1, with D tentatively TRBD1 (6 bases). Germline V gives CDR1 MRHNA, CDR2 SNTAGT. This CDR3 is 14 amino acids long. Trimming stripped 3 bases from V and 6 bases from J, with 12 bases between. The CDR3 reads CASSEGQRGNEQFF. For the CDR3, the DNA is TGTGCCAGCAGTGAGGGACAAAGAGGCAATGAGCAGTTCTTC.

The V and J genes are TRBV29-1 and TRBJ2-5; D is perhaps TRBD2 (7 bases). V was shortened by 0 bases and J by 7 bases, with 24 bases between the two germline ends. CDR1 SQVTM and CDR2 ANQGSEA come from the germline V gene. The CDR3 spans 17 residues. In nucleotides, the CDR3 is TGCAGCGTTGAAGACCCCCGGGGGGCGGGCCAAGAAGGGACCCAGTACTTC. As protein: CSVEDPRGAGQEGTQYF. The full variable domain, rest sourced from reference TRBV29-1 and TRBJ2-5, is SAVISQKPSRDICQRGTSLTIQCQVDSQVTMMFWYRQQPGQSLTLIATANQGSEATYESGFVIDKFPISRPNLTFSTLTVSNMSPEDSSIYLCSVEDPRGAGQEGTQYFGPGTRLLVL.

The V and J genes are TRBV6-6 and TRBJ1-2; 8 positions agree with TRBD1. CDR3 size: 19 residues. V dropped 5 bases and J dropped 3; count of bases not matched to a gene: 20. CDR1 MNHNY and CDR2 SVGAGI come from the germline V gene (reference sequence). The DNA of the CDR3 is TGTGCCAGCAGTCGGAAGGCTCAGGGGGCAATGTGGGATGACTATGGCTACACCTTC. Its translation: CASSRKAQGAMWDDYGYTF.

The chain combines TRBV7-2 with TRBJ2-7; 8 bases are shared with TRBD1. Trimming took 5 bases from V and 3 from J; bases not matched to a gene: 6. This CDR3 is 14 amino acids long. The germline V gene encodes CDR1 SGHTA and CDR2 FQGNSA. The CDR3 DNA follows: TGTGCCAGCAGCAGATGGACAGGGAGCTACGAGCAGTACTTC. Amino acid sequence: CASSRWTGSYEQYF.

V and J are TRBV4-1 and TRBJ2-3; TRBD2 matches at 8 bases. CDR3 size: 13 residues. In germline, CDR1 is MGHRA, CDR2 YSYEKL. Germline trimming cut 8 bases from V and 5 bases from J; bases unmatched to any gene: 6. CDR3: CASSGTRRDTQYF. The DNA of the CDR3 is TGCGCCAGCTCCGGGACTAGGAGAGATACGCAGTATTTT.

The chain links TRBV2 to TRBJ1-1, with 11 positions matching TRBD1. Germline CDR1 reads SNHLY; CDR2 reads FYNNEI. Trimming at V came to 11 bases and at J to 5 bases, leaving 16 bases not matched to a gene. The CDR3 extends over 16 amino acids. The CDR3 here is CAGEAPGQGEETEAFF. As DNA, the CDR3 is TGTGCCGGAGAGGCACCGGGACAGGGGGAAGAGACTGAAGCTTTCTTT.

The chain couples TRBV18 to TRBJ1-1; possibly TRBD1 for D (6 bases). In germline, CDR1 is KGHSH, CDR2 LQKENI. V was cut by 4 bases and J by 1 base, with 7 bases left in between. CDR3 length: 13 amino acids. CDR3 coding DNA: TGTGCCAGCTCACGGACAGAGAACACTGAAGCTTTCTTT. This gives the protein CASSRTENTEAFF.